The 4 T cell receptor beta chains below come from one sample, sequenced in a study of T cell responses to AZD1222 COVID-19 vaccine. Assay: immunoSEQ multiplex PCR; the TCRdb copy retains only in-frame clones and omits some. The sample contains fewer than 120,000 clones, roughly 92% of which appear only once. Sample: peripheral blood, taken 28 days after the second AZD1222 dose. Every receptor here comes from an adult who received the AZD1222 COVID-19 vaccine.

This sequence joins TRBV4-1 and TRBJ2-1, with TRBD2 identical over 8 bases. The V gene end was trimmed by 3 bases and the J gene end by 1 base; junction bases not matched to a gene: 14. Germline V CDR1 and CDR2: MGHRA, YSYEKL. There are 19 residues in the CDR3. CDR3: CASSHPGLQRGPSYNEQFF. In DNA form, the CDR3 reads TGCGCCAGCAGCCACCCGGGACTACAGCGGGGGCCTTCCTACAATGAGCAGTTCTTC.

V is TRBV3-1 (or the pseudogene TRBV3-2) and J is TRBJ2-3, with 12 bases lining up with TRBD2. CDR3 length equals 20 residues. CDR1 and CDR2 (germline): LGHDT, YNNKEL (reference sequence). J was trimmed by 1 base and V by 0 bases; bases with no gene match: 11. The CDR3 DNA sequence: TGTGCCAGCAGCCAAGATGTAAGGCTAGCGGGGGGGCCAGGCACAGATACGCAGTATTTT. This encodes CASSQDVRLAGGPGTDTQYF.

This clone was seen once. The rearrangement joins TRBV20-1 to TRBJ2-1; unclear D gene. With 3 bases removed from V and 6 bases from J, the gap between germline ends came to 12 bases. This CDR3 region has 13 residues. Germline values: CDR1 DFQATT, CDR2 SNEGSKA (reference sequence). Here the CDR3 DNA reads TGCAGTGCTAGTCACATGGGATCCAATGAGCAGTTCTTC. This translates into CSASHMGSNEQFF.

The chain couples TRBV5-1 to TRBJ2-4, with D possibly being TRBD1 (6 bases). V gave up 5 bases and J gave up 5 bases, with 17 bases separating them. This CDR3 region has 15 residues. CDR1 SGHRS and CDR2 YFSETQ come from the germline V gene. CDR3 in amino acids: CASRSATGTENIQYF. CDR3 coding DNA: TGCGCCAGCAGGTCCGCTACAGGGACCGAAAACATTCAGTACTTC.